A single sample is the source of the 17 T cell receptor beta chains below, sequenced in a study of tumor-infiltrating lymphocytes in primary liver carcinoma. From about 0.45 ug total RNA, TCR beta cDNA was generated with a primer in the constant region. ARM-PCR was slightly modified, and three nested multiplex PCR rounds with it gave rise to the TCR beta libraries. Rounds one and two of PCR, each of 9 to 11 cycles, were primed with TRBV1-TRBV30 forward primers and a C-beta reverse primer. MiXCR, applied by TCRdb to the multiplex PCR reads, yields one record per CDR3 protein. The data show about 310,000 distinct CDR3 sequences, roughly 60% seen once. Out of unsorted whole blood came the blood RNA, and germline DNA was extracted as well. Input material: peripheral blood. These receptors were collected from a woman younger than 45 with primary liver carcinoma and hepatitis B virus infection.

This clonotype was recorded a few times. This may be a read error, as it is one base from a much larger clone. The chain carries TRBV29-1 and TRBJ1-2; the D gene is possibly TRBD1 (5 bases). Between the trimmed V and J ends, which lost 4 bases and 10 bases, there was a span of 16 bases. This CDR3 has 12 amino acids. CDR1 is SQVTM, CDR2 ANQGSEA, per germline. CDR3 in amino acids: CSVGRGGMVYTF. DNA for the CDR3: TGCAGCGTTGGCCGGGGGGGTATGGTCTACACCTTC. The full variable domain, completed using reference TRBV29-1 and TRBJ1-2, is SAVISQKPSRDICQRGTSLTIQCQVDSQVTMMFWYRQQPGQSLTLIATANQGSEATYESGFVIDKFPISRPNLTFSTLTVSNMSPEDSSIYLCSVGRGGMVYTFGSGTRLTVV.

A word on this clonotype: The junction differs from germline at one of its ends, possibly a read error. This chain links TRBV6-2 or TRBV6-3 with TRBJ2-3; D is possibly TRBD2 (6 bases). The CDR3 has 15 residues. The V gene's germline CDR1 is MNHEY and CDR2 SVGEGT. The CDR3 protein is CASSYSGLLIDTQYF. The CDR3 DNA reads TGTGCCAGCAGTTACTCGGGACTCCTCATAGATACACAGTATTTT.

This rearrangement joins TRBV11-3 to TRBJ2-1, with 7 bases identical to TRBD2. After removal of 5 bases from V and 13 bases from J, the junction contained 17 bases not matched to a gene. The CDR3 totals 15 residues. CDR1 is SGHNT and CDR2 is YENEEA in the germline V gene. CDR3 nucleotide sequence: TGTGCCAGCAGCACCGCAGGATTAGCGGGTGCTGACCAGTTCTTC. Encoded protein: CASSTAGLAGADQFF.

The V call is TRBV12-5, the J call TRBJ2-1; D tentatively reads TRBD1 or TRBD2 (5 bases each). CDR3 length: 15 residues. The germline V and J ends were trimmed by 1 base and 4 bases, with 11 bases remaining between them. Germline loops: CDR1 LGHNT, CDR2 FRNRAP. The CDR3 DNA is TGTGCTAGTGGTTTGGCGGGGACGAAATACAATGAGCAGTTCTTC. Residues: CASGLAGTKYNEQFF.

This clonotype was found a few times. The chain uses TRBV10-3 and TRBJ1-5; 7 positions agree with TRBD1. V lost 6 bases, J lost 8 bases, and 16 bases stayed unmatched. The CDR3 consists of 16 residues. CDR1 ENHRY and CDR2 SYGVKD come from the germline V gene. The CDR3 bases are TGTGCCATCAGGGGGGAACCCGGGACAGCATTTGAGCCCCAGCATTTT. It translates to CAIRGEPGTAFEPQHF.

This clonotype was seen a handful of times. The V call is TRBV6-5, the J call TRBJ1-3; D ambiguous. In germline, CDR1 is MNHEY, CDR2 SVGAGI. V was trimmed by 2 bases and J by 1 base, leaving 12 bases between them. The CDR3 extends over 16 amino acids. The DNA of the CDR3 is TGTGCCAGCAGTTACGGGAAAGCGAGGTCTGGAAACACCATATATTTT. It translates to CASSYGKARSGNTIYF.

Worth noting for this clonotype: A much larger clone lies a single base off, so this may be a read error. This chain uses TRBV4-3 with TRBJ2-7; tentative D call: TRBD1 (6 bases). Germline assignment: CDR1 LGHNA and CDR2 YSLEER. V was shortened by 7 bases and J by 6 bases, with 19 bases between the two germline ends. The CDR3 has 14 amino acids. The CDR3 loop is CASKLRDNFGEQYF. The CDR3 DNA sequence: TGCGCCAGCAAACTTAGGGACAATTTCGGCGAGCAGTACTTC.

A note on this clonotype: Being one base from a much bigger clone, this may be a read error. The V call is TRBV12-3 or TRBV12-4, the J call TRBJ1-5; 11 positions match TRBD1. There are 13 residues in the CDR3. CDR3 bases: TGTGCCAGCAGTACGGACAGGGGGCAGCTCCAGCATTTT. This gives the protein CASSTDRGQLQHF.

This clonotype was detected once. As the CDR3 is not closed by the conserved phenylalanine or tryptophan, this likely results from a read error. The chain combines TRBV11-2 with TRBJ2-7; D remains unclear. CDR3 size: 15 residues. CDR1 and CDR2 from the germline V gene are SGHAT and FQNNGV. V was pared by 1 base and J by 0 bases, with 10 bases between. Here the CDR3 DNA reads TGTGCCAGCAGCTTAGTTCCCCAGAACTCCTACGAGCAGTACCTC. It encodes CASSLVPQNSYEQYL.

As concerns this clonotype: A much larger clone is a single base away; this may be a read error. The chain joins TRBV6-5 to TRBJ2-3; D gene ambiguous. This CDR3 region has 13 residues. The germline V and J ends were trimmed by 11 bases and 0 bases, with 12 bases remaining between them. From germline, CDR1 is MNHEY and CDR2 SVGAGI. CDR3 DNA: TGTGCCGCAACCACTCCTAGCACAGATACGCAGTATTTT. As protein: CAATTPSTDTQYF.

The rearrangement uses TRBV23-1 and TRBJ1-1, with 8 bases fitting TRBD1. TRBV23-1 is known as an ORF, though its function is uncertain. This CDR3 spans 15 amino acids. Trimming took 3 bases from V and 5 from J; bases not matched to a gene: 8. CDR3 amino acids: CASSHRRTGRTEAFF. The CDR3, as DNA: TGCGCCAGCAGTCACCGACGGACAGGGAGAACTGAAGCTTTCTTT.

On this clonotype itself: One end of the junction does not line up with germline, which may come from a read error. This chain uses TRBV6-2 or TRBV6-3 with TRBJ2-5, with a possible D match to TRBD1 (6 bases). The CDR3 consists of 13 residues. Germline CDR1 MNHEY, CDR2 SVGEGT. Written as DNA, the CDR3 is TGTGCCGGCAGGAATAGGGGGTCGGAGACCCAGTACTTC. Translating it yields CAGRNRGSETQYF.

As for this clonotype: One end of the junction does not line up with germline, which may come from a read error. The rearrangement joins TRBV24-1 to TRBJ2-3, with 9 positions matching TRBD2. The CDR3 runs 17 residues. Germline V lookup: CDR1 KGHDR, CDR2 SFDVKD. As DNA, the CDR3 is TGCGCCACCAGTGATACTACAGCTAGCGGGGTCACAGATACGCAGTATTTT. Residues: CATSDTTASGVTDTQYF.

Worth noting for this clonotype: One end of the junction does not line up with germline, which may come from a read error. J is TRBJ2-1 and V is TRBV12-3 or TRBV12-4; possibly TRBD1 for D (6 bases). The length of the CDR3 is 14 residues. The CDR3 nucleotides are TGTGCCAGCAGTGTCGGGACACCCCGGGGTGAGCAGTCCTTC. Translating gives CASSVGTPRGEQSF.

This rearrangement joins TRBV24-1 to TRBJ2-7; a possible D gene is TRBD1 (6 bases). Germline V gene sequence: CDR1 KGHDR, CDR2 SFDVKD. V lost 3 bases and J 4 bases, leaving 12 bases between the germline ends. This CDR3 comprises 14 residues. CDR3 region: CATSDTRDTYEQYF. As DNA, the CDR3 is TGTGCCACCAGTGATACCCGGGACACTTACGAGCAGTACTTC.

The chain couples TRBV11-2 to TRBJ2-1; 8 nucleotides align to TRBD2. The CDR3 loop spans 15 amino acids. The V and J ends lost 6 bases and 4 bases, in that order; junction bases with no gene match: 8. Germline V gives CDR1 SGHAT, CDR2 FQNNGV. The CDR3 DNA follows: TGTGCCAGCAGAGTCGGGACTAGAGCTTACAATGAGCAGTTCTTC. Amino acids: CASRVGTRAYNEQFF.

The V gene is TRBV6-6, the J gene TRBJ2-5; D possibly uses TRBD1 or TRBD2 (6 bases each). CDR1 and CDR2 (germline): MNHNY, SVGAGI (reference sequence). There are 18 residues in the CDR3. Trimming stripped 8 bases from V and 5 bases from J, with 30 bases between. The CDR3 loop reads CASLRTTRLSPQGETQYF. The CDR3 DNA is TGTGCCAGCCTAAGGACTACAAGGTTGTCCCCTCAGGGGGAGACCCAGTACTTC.